This T cell receptor (beta chain) was recorded in a study of OX40 agonist ivuxolimab in advanced cancers. Germline CDR1 and CDR2: SGDLS and YYNGEE. CDR3 length: 15 amino acids. The trim removed 0 bases at V and 3 bases at J, leaving 6 bases unmatched. Sequenced by immunoSEQ multiplex PCR; TCRdb stores in-frame clones only, minus some. The sample records 56,000 or so clones, about 82% being singletons. The rearrangement uses TRBV9 and TRBJ2-7; TRBD1 agrees at 7 bases. The specimen comprised CD4+ or CD8+ T cells sorted from blood, sampled in a trial of the OX40 agonist ivuxolimab. This TCR came from an adult with an advanced solid tumor such as melanoma, head and neck, liver or kidney cancer. CDR3 amino acids: CASSVGWGQSYEQYF. CDR3 in DNA: TGTGCCAGCAGCGTAGGATGGGGACAGAGCTACGAGCAGTACTTC.